Shown below are 25 T cell receptor beta chains from a single sample sequenced in a study of technical replicates of blood from a few donors. Data came from immunoSEQ multiplex PCR; TCRdb stores just in-frame clones and leaves some out. Of 68,000 or so clones in the sample, 95% to 97% are singletons; the top ten hold 0.25% to 0.3%. Sequencing was performed on T cells isolated from PBMCs. The receptor source for this set is a human donor in good health.

This clone was picked up one time. One end of the junction does not line up with germline, which may come from a read error. The rearrangement joins TRBV19 to TRBJ1-5, with TRBD1 identical over 7 bases. Germline values: CDR1 LNHDA, CDR2 SQIVND (reference sequence). The CDR3 extends over 16 amino acids. The CDR3 DNA reads TGTGCCAGTAGAATAGGGGGCCCTAGGAGCAATCAGCCCCAGCATTTT. Its protein product is CASRIGGPRSNQPQHF.

V is TRBV6-5 and J is TRBJ2-7; D may be TRBD1 (6 bases). The V and J ends lost 2 bases and 0 bases respectively, with 8 bases between them. This CDR3 region has 14 residues. In germline, CDR1 is MNHEY, CDR2 SVGAGI. CDR3 in amino acids: CASSYGDTSYEQYF. The CDR3 DNA sequence: TGTGCCAGCAGTTACGGGGACACCTCCTACGAGCAGTACTTC.

The chain links TRBV2 to TRBJ1-5; D is possibly TRBD1 (5 bases). The CDR3 contains 13 residues. V was pared by 8 bases and J by 7 bases, with 15 bases between. Germline CDR1 reads SNHLY; CDR2 reads FYNNEI. CDR3 sequence (DNA): TGTGCCAGCGGGGCGAGCCATGGACAGCCCCAGCATTTT. Amino acid sequence: CASGASHGQPQHF.

V and J are TRBV9 and TRBJ1-2; a possible D gene is TRBD1 (6 bases). V lost 0 bases and J 10 bases, leaving 19 bases between the germline ends. Germline V CDR1 and CDR2: SGDLS, YYNGEE. The CDR3 has 15 residues. DNA of the CDR3: TGTGCCAGCAGCGTAGGGGCAATTGGGGGCCAGGACTACACCTTC. Translated, it gives CASSVGAIGGQDYTF. Filled out from reference TRBV9 and TRBJ1-2, the complete variable domain reads DSGVTQTPKHLITATGQRVTLRCSPRSGDLSVYWYQQSLDQGLQFLIQYYNGEERAKGNILERFSAQQFPDLHSELNLSSLELGDSALYFCASSVGAIGGQDYTFGSGTRLTVV.

CDR3 DNA: TGTGCCAGCAGCTTAACGACACCCTCATCTTATGGCTACACCTTC. Protein sequence: CASSLTTPSSYGYTF. The chain is built from TRBV7-2 and TRBJ1-2; unclear D gene. This CDR3 has 15 amino acids. The ends were cut back, 2 bases at V and 5 bases at J, with 15 bases in the middle. Germline-derived CDR1 and CDR2 are SGHTA and FQGNSA.

This chain links TRBV7-9 with TRBJ1-5; D gene unclear. Trimming pared 3 bases from V and 8 bases from J, leaving 14 bases between. CDR1 is SEHNR and CDR2 is FQNEAQ in the germline V gene (reference sequence). This CDR3 comprises 14 residues. The CDR3 bases are TGTGCCAGCAGCTTTTCCAGTTCCCGGGAGCCCCAGCATTTT. This sequence encodes CASSFSSSREPQHF.

This clone appeared a single time. The chain recombines TRBV28 with TRBJ1-1; 7 nucleotides agree with TRBD1. The CDR3 has 12 amino acids. Germline V gene sequence: CDR1 MDHEN, CDR2 SYDVKM. The CDR3 sequence: CAAKGARTEAFF. In nucleotides, the CDR3 is TGTGCAGCCAAGGGGGCGCGGACTGAAGCTTTCTTT.

The genes are TRBV11-3 and TRBJ2-1; 10 nucleotides match TRBD2. Germline V CDR1 and CDR2: SGHNT, YENEEA. This CDR3 has 17 amino acids. The trim removed 5 bases at V and 7 bases at J, leaving 14 bases unmatched. This CDR3 is CASSPGGWLAGDNEQFF. DNA of the CDR3: TGTGCCAGCAGCCCCGGGGGATGGCTAGCGGGAGATAATGAGCAGTTCTTC.

V usage is TRBV29-1 and J usage is TRBJ2-1; TRBD2 matches 7 bases. V gave up 2 bases and J gave up 3 bases; unmatched junction bases: 4. The V gene's germline CDR1 is SQVTM and CDR2 ANQGSEA. CDR3 length equals 14 residues. CDR3 nucleotide sequence: TGCAGCGTTGAACTGGCGGGAGTCTACAATGAGCAGTTCTTC. Protein product: CSVELAGVYNEQFF.

This clone was picked up one time. The chain is built from TRBV6-1 and TRBJ2-7; 9 positions agree with TRBD2. Unmatched junction bases numbered 9, after V lost 10 bases and J lost 2 bases. This CDR3 spans 14 amino acids. Germline V CDR1 and CDR2: MNHNS, SASEGT. The CDR3 reads CATLGLAGTYEQYF. Written as DNA, the CDR3 is TGTGCCACCTTGGGGCTAGCGGGGACCTACGAGCAGTACTTC.

The chain combines TRBV7-3 with TRBJ2-2, with 7 bases fitting TRBD1. Germline CDR1 is SGHTA and CDR2 is FQGTGA. This CDR3 is built from 12 residues. V trimming: 5 bases; J trimming: 8 bases; junction bases outside the gene matches: 2. This chain's CDR3 is CASSHRGGELFF. CDR3 DNA: TGTGCCAGCAGCCACAGGGGAGGGGAGCTGTTTTTT.

The chain is built from TRBV5-1 and TRBJ2-1; 12 nucleotides match TRBD2. V dropped 3 bases and J dropped 8; count of bases not matched to a gene: 6. Germline V gives CDR1 SGHRS, CDR2 YFSETQ. The CDR3 contains 15 residues. The CDR3 here is CASSSGLAGLDEQFF. CDR3 in DNA: TGCGCCAGCAGCTCGGGACTAGCGGGCTTAGATGAGCAGTTCTTC.

The V gene is TRBV6-5, the J gene TRBJ1-1, with 8 bases that match TRBD1. This CDR3 region has 13 residues. Germline lookup yields CDR1 MNHEY and CDR2 SVGAGI. The J segment lost 1 base and the V segment lost 5 bases, leaving 0 bases of the junction unmatched. Written as DNA, the CDR3 is TGTGCCAGCAGTACAGGGGGGAACACTGAAGCTTTCTTT. Its translation is CASSTGGNTEAFF.

The chain uses TRBV2 and TRBJ2-5, with 8 bases identical to TRBD1. From germline, CDR1 is SNHLY and CDR2 FYNNEI. CDR3 length: 13 residues. With V trimmed by 11 bases and J by 5 bases, 10 bases remained unmatched. The CDR3: CAGFDRGTETQYF. The CDR3 DNA is TGTGCCGGTTTTGACAGGGGTACGGAGACCCAGTACTTC.

The chain is built from TRBV5-6 and TRBJ2-3, with 7 nucleotides matching TRBD2. This CDR3 has 16 residues. V lost 0 bases and J lost 3; bases outside the gene matches: 7. Germline CDR1 reads SGHDT; CDR2 reads YYEEEE. The CDR3 nucleotides read TGTGCCAGCAGCTTGGGTGCAGCGGGAACGACAGATACGCAGTATTTT. Translation gives CASSLGAAGTTDTQYF. Together with reference TRBV5-6 and TRBJ2-3, the CDR3 gives the full variable domain: DAGVTQSPTHLIKTRGQQVTLRCSPKSGHDTVSWYQQALGQGPQFIFQYYEEEERQRGNFPDRFSGHQFPNYSSELNVNALLLGDSALYLCASSLGAAGTTDTQYFGPGTRLTVL.

A single count supports this clone. This chain links TRBV27 with TRBJ1-2, with D perhaps TRBD1 (6 bases). Germline values: CDR1 MNHEY, CDR2 SMNVEV (reference sequence). The CDR3 spans 14 residues. V was cut by 6 bases and J by 6 bases, with 17 bases left in between. The CDR3 sequence is CASRLMDSPHGYTF. The CDR3 coding sequence is TGTGCCAGCAGGTTAATGGACAGCCCACATGGCTACACCTTC.

This chain connects TRBV5-8 to TRBJ2-1; a possible D gene is TRBD1 (5 bases). Trimming removed 5 bases at V and 4 bases at J, with 10 bases between. Germline V lookup: CDR1 SGHTS, CDR2 YDEGEE. This CDR3 has 13 residues. The CDR3 nucleotides are TGTGCCAGCAGTTTCAGGGTTTACAATGAGCAGTTCTTC. Protein sequence: CASSFRVYNEQFF.

For the CDR3, the DNA is TGTGCCAGCAGCCCTGGACTAGCGAAAGATACGCAGTATTTT. The encoded protein is CASSPGLAKDTQYF. The chain joins TRBV7-2 to TRBJ2-3; 9 nucleotides line up with TRBD2. V shed 5 bases and J 5 bases; nucleotides not matched to a gene: 5. CDR1 SGHTA and CDR2 FQGNSA come from the germline V gene. This CDR3 comprises 14 residues.

This clone was observed once. V is TRBV7-9 and J is TRBJ1-3; TRBD1 is a possible D gene (6 bases). This CDR3 contains 17 residues. The germline gives CDR1 SEHNR, CDR2 FQNEAQ (reference sequence). Trimming cost V 4 bases and J 0 bases, with 16 bases left between them. The CDR3 protein is CASSSTRDRLSGNTIYF. CDR3 nucleotides: TGTGCCAGCAGCTCGACAAGAGACAGGCTCTCTGGAAACACCATATATTTT.

This sequence joins TRBV4-3 and TRBJ2-7; D is unclear. This CDR3 spans 13 amino acids. The germline V and J ends were trimmed by 3 bases and 0 bases, with 6 bases remaining between them. The germline V gene has CDR1 LGHNA and CDR2 YSLEER. The CDR3 DNA reads TGCGCCAGCAGCCACGGGTTCTCCTACGAGCAGTACTTC. Its translation: CASSHGFSYEQYF.

The V gene is TRBV4-3, the J gene TRBJ2-7; tentatively, D is TRBD2 (5 bases). This CDR3 region has 15 residues. Germline CDR1 LGHNA, CDR2 YSLEER. The V end lost 5 bases, the J end lost 4 bases, and 18 bases lay between the germline ends. As DNA, the CDR3 is TGCGCCAGCAGCAGGGAGAGGTCGAATCGATACGAGCAGTACTTC. Its translation is CASSRERSNRYEQYF.

J is TRBJ2-7 and V is TRBV30; 11 bases agree with TRBD2. The CDR3 extends over 15 amino acids. V was clipped by 2 bases and J by 2 bases; unmatched bases: 5. Germline V CDR1 and CDR2: GTSNPN, SVGIG (reference sequence). The CDR3: CAWSPLAGGPYEQYF. The DNA of the CDR3 is TGTGCCTGGAGTCCCCTAGCGGGAGGCCCCTACGAGCAGTACTTC.

The chain couples TRBV27 to TRBJ2-2; D might be TRBD1 (6 bases). CDR1 and CDR2 from the germline V gene are MNHEY and SMNVEV (reference sequence). The CDR3 contains 15 residues. The V end lost 6 bases, the J end lost 3 bases, and 14 bases lay between the germline ends. The CDR3 DNA follows: TGTGCCAGCAGAAGTGGGGGCCCCTACACCGGGGAGCTGTTTTTT. Amino acid sequence: CASRSGGPYTGELFF.

The rearrangement links TRBV30 to TRBJ1-4; D is possibly TRBD1 (6 bases). Germline values: CDR1 GTSNPN, CDR2 SVGIG (reference sequence). The CDR3 runs 14 residues. The V and J ends lost 4 bases and 5 bases respectively, with 14 bases between them. CDR3 bases: TGTGCCTGGACCAAACAGGGAAAAAATGAAAAACTGTTTTTT. Translation: CAWTKQGKNEKLFF.

The chain combines TRBV6-1 with TRBJ1-5; no definite D call. The CDR3 has 14 amino acids. The V gene's germline CDR1 is MNHNS and CDR2 SASEGT. Deletions cut 4 bases from V and 9 bases from J, with 16 bases between. DNA for the CDR3: TGTGCCAGCAGTGTTTTGGAGACCCCCTCGCCCCAGCATTTT. Translation: CASSVLETPSPQHF.